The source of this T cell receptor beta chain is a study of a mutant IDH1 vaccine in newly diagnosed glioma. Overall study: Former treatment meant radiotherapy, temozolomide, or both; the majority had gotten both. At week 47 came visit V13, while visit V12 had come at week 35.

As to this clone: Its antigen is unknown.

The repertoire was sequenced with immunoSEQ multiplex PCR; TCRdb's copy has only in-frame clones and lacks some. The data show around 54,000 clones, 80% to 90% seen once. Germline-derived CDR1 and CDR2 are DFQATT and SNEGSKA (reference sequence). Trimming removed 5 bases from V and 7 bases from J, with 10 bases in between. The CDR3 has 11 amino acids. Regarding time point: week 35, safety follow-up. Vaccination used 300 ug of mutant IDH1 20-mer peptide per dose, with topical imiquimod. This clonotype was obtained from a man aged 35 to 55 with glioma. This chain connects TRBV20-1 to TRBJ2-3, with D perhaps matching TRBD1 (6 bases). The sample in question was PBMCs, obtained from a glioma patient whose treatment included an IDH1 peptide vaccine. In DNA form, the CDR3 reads TGCAGTGCTGGTAGGGGGAATACGCAGTATTTT. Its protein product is CSAGRGNTQYF.